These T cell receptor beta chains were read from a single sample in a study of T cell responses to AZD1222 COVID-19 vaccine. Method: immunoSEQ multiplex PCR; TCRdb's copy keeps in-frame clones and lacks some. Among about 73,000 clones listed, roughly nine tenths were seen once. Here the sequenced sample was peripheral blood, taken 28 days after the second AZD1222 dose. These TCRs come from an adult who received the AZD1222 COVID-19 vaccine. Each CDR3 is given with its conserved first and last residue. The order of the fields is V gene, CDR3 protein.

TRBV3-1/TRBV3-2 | CASSQESSGNPHEQFF
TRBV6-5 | CASTYRQGARDEQFF
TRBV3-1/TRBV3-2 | CASSQALGGDSGNTIYF
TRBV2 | CASTQQRGNQPQHF
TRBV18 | CASSPSGGLGAFF
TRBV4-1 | CASARGGGSDTQYF
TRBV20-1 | CSASPSGGVGQFF
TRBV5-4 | CASSPDLNYEQYF
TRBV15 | CATSINRGAEAFF
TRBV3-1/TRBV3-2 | CASSQDAGRRAAEQYF
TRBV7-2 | CASSWRLVGETQYF
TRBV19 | CASSMRTGGLGYTF
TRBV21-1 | CASSKSGYTF
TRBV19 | CASWDSQSTGELFF
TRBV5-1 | CASSSGASGLEYNEQFF
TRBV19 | CASSNGQGAPSKNIQYF
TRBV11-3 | CASSSLRGSLWDEQFF
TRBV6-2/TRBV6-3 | CASSGGVSYNEQFF
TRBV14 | CASSQAGAATTNF
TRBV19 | CASQRPGKNIQYF
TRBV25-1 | CASSDGRVRSSYNSPLHF
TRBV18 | CASSPPVRGHEQYF
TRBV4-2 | CASSQGNRAATNEKLFF
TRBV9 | CASTGSGGPTDTQYF
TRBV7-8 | CASRHRRAGLQETQYF
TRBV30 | CAWSVGLAGGISSYNEQFF
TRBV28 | CASRPPGRTAGYTF
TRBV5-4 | CASSLRAGASYEQYF
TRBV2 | CASRGPGQITDTQYF
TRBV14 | CASSQVPVGGSDTQYF
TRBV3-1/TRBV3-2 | CASSLRTSGGFSTDTQYF
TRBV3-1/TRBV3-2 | CASSRQQSTNEKLFF
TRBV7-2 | CASSPRGGNQPQHF
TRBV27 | CASSHRGGSNEKLFF
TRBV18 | CASSPTGMNTEAFF
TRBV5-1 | CASSSWMDPLRPDTEAFF
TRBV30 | CAFRTANTGELFF
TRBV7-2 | CASSTTGAGELFF
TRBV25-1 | CASSEPGRNYGYTF
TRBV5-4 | CATLTGGGETQYF
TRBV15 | CATGAGGSYEQYF
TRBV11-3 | CASSLDAQGTNEKLFF
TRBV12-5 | CASGLILAGGFSYNEQFF
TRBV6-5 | CASSYHRGSLDSPLHF
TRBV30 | CAWRNEGLNSPLHF
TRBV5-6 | CASSPGTREQYF
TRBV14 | CASSQGIALSAGTF
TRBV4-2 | CASSQESGGWETQYF
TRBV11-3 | CASSLDVLNEQFF
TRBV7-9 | CASSLAGSTDTQYF
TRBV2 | CASTQKRLAGGHTQYF
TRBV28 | CASSRMDRVGNEQFF
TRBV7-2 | CASSSGLAGEHYNEQFF
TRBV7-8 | CASSSSSGQQNTEAFF
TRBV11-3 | CASSLRQGTEAFF
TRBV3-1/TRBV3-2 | CASSHTQGELRREQYF
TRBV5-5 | CASSPDGRSNQPQHF
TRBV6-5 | CASRMGGNPNYGYTF
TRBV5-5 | CASSLGETGVETQYF
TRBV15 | CATSRDFPAGGYGYTF